The 18 T cell receptor beta chains given below trace back to one sample, sequenced in a study of beta chain features in type 1 diabetes. Every bit of the isolated RNA underwent reverse transcription, so sequencing read expressed TCRB transcripts. The method was immunoSEQ multiplex PCR; TCRdb's version includes in-frame clones alone and lacks a portion of them. The sample consists of roughly 610,000 clones, 15% to 18% of them appearing once. Input material: naive CD4+ T cells from blood. The receptors derive from a young man in good health.

This clone has a handful of counts. The chain uses TRBV14 and TRBJ2-5; TRBD2 is a possible D gene (6 bases). Trimming cost V 4 bases and J 0 bases, with 9 bases left between them. The CDR3 is 14 amino acids. The V gene's germline CDR1 is SGHDN and CDR2 FVKESK. The CDR3 here is CASSPAGNQETQYF. The CDR3 DNA sequence: TGTGCCAGCAGCCCGGCGGGGAACCAAGAGACCCAGTACTTC.

The chain links TRBV5-1 to TRBJ1-1; D not certain. Germline V CDR1 and CDR2: SGHRS, YFSETQ. Trimming took off 5 bases at V and 3 bases at J, with 11 bases between the two ends. The length of the CDR3 is 13 residues. The CDR3 nucleotides are TGCGCCAGCAGAAGCGACACCTACACTGAAGCTTTCTTT. Translation: CASRSDTYTEAFF.

The V and J genes are TRBV20-1 and TRBJ1-2, with TRBD1 identical over 9 bases. Germline CDR1 reads DFQATT; CDR2 reads SNEGSKA (reference sequence). The CDR3 has 10 residues. CDR3 DNA sequence: TGCAGACAGGGGGCAGGAGGCTACACCTTC. Encoded protein: CRQGAGGYTF.

This clone was detected a few times. The chain uses TRBV19 and TRBJ2-6; TRBD1 aligns across 7 bases. Germline CDR1 reads LNHDA; CDR2 reads SQIVND (reference sequence). Losses at the gene ends were 4 bases for V and 0 bases for J; bases not matched to a gene: 9. The CDR3 length is 18 residues. The CDR3 is CASSRGQKLSSGANVLTF. The DNA for the CDR3 is TGTGCCAGTAGTAGGGGACAGAAGTTATCCTCTGGGGCCAACGTCCTGACTTTC.

This clone has only a few counts. J is TRBJ2-5 and V is TRBV19, with TRBD2 matching 7 bases. Germline CDR1 LNHDA, CDR2 SQIVND (reference sequence). The CDR3 totals 15 residues. V shed 3 bases, J shed 7 bases, and the junction held 11 bases outside the gene matches. The CDR3 loop reads CASSISAGDGWTQYF. The CDR3 bases are TGTGCCAGTAGTATCAGTGCGGGGGACGGTTGGACCCAGTACTTC.

This clone was detected a few times. In DNA form, the CDR3 reads TGCGCCAGCAGCCAAGAAGTAGGTGGGAGCGCAACCTTAGCCAAAAACATTCAGTACTTC. Translation: CASSQEVGGSATLAKNIQYF. The chain carries TRBV4-3 and TRBJ2-4; D perhaps matches TRBD2 (5 bases). Germline lookup yields CDR1 LGHNA and CDR2 YSLEER. The V end lost 0 bases, the J end lost 0 bases, and 21 bases lay between the germline ends. The CDR3 spans 20 residues.

This clone was observed a few times. The V and J genes are TRBV6-6 and TRBJ2-1; D is ambiguous. The germline V and J ends were trimmed by 7 bases and 2 bases, with 12 bases remaining between them. The germline gives CDR1 MNHNY, CDR2 SVGAGI (reference sequence). There are 14 residues in the CDR3. CDR3 DNA: TGTGCCAGCACCCCCGGCGGACCCTACAATGAGCAGTTCTTC. Translation: CASTPGGPYNEQFF.

This chain uses TRBV10-3 with TRBJ2-1, with a possible D match to TRBD2 (5 bases). The germline gives CDR1 ENHRY, CDR2 SYGVKD. The CDR3 length is 15 residues. V gave up 6 bases and J gave up 0 bases, with 12 bases separating them. The CDR3 DNA is TGTGCCATCAGCCAGCCAGGAGGCTCCTACAATGAGCAGTTCTTC. Protein product: CAISQPGGSYNEQFF.

This chain links TRBV13 with TRBJ2-7; 11 bases line up with TRBD2. The CDR3 is 16 amino acids. Germline CDR1 and CDR2: PRHDT and FYEKMQ (reference sequence). Losses at the gene ends were 5 bases for V and 4 bases for J; bases not matched to a gene: 10. The CDR3 loop is CASSPGTSGGGYEQYF. CDR3 sequence (DNA): TGTGCCAGCAGCCCCGGGACTAGCGGTGGCGGGTACGAGCAGTACTTC.

In its sample, this clone was seen a few times. V is TRBV9 and J is TRBJ2-3; a weak D match, TRBD2 (6 bases). Between the trimmed V and J ends, which lost 4 bases and 2 bases, there was a span of 14 bases. Germline V gene sequence: CDR1 SGDLS, CDR2 YYNGEE. The length of the CDR3 is 15 residues. Written as DNA, the CDR3 is TGTGCCAGCAGCCCTACGGGACTGTACACAGATACGCAGTATTTT. It specifies CASSPTGLYTDTQYF.

V is TRBV9 and J is TRBJ2-2; 8 nucleotides line up with TRBD2. The junction had 4 bases not matched to a gene; V was cut back by 0 bases and J by 0 bases. Looked up from germline, CDR1 is SGDLS and CDR2 is YYNGEE. The CDR3 runs 17 residues. The CDR3 is CASSVGGGRSNTGELFF. The DNA for the CDR3 is TGTGCCAGCAGCGTAGGGGGCGGGAGGTCGAACACCGGGGAGCTGTTTTTT.

The chain carries TRBV7-3 and TRBJ2-5, with D tentatively TRBD2 (6 bases). Germline V gives CDR1 SGHTA, CDR2 FQGTGA. The CDR3 covers 14 residues. V dropped 3 bases and J dropped 2 bases, with 10 bases sitting between them. CDR3 sequence: CASSFISGQETQYF. As DNA, the CDR3 is TGTGCCAGCAGCTTCATTAGCGGACAAGAGACCCAGTACTTC.

This clone was found a few times. This chain joins TRBV5-4 and TRBJ1-2; D uncertain. The V gene's germline CDR1 is SGHNT and CDR2 YYREEE (reference sequence). The CDR3 is 12 amino acids. V lost 7 bases to trimming and J lost 4 bases, with 11 bases between them. In nucleotides, the CDR3 is TGTGCCAGCGGCGCATCTCCCTATGGCTACACCTTC. Translating gives CASGASPYGYTF.

The chain has TRBV18 and TRBJ2-5; 9 nucleotides agree with TRBD1. Germline V CDR1 and CDR2: KGHSH, LQKENI. This CDR3 has 16 residues. V trimming: 3 bases; J trimming: 6 bases; junction bases outside the gene matches: 11. The CDR3 region is CASSPTWTGVSQTQYF. The CDR3 nucleotides read TGTGCCAGCTCACCGACCTGGACAGGGGTGTCTCAGACCCAGTACTTC. The full variable domain, rest sourced from reference TRBV18 and TRBJ2-5, is NAGVMQNPRHLVRRRGQEARLRCSPMKGHSHVYWYRQLPEEGLKFMVYLQKENIIDESGMPKERFSAEFPKEGPSILRIQQVVRGDSAAYFCASSPTWTGVSQTQYFGPGTRLLVL.

This clone has more than one count but fewer than ten. This chain uses TRBV5-4 with TRBJ2-1, with 13 bases matching TRBD2. Germline trimming cut 4 bases from V and 8 bases from J; bases unmatched to any gene: 3. This CDR3 has 14 amino acids. Looked up from germline, CDR1 is SGHNT and CDR2 is YYREEE (reference sequence). For the CDR3, the DNA is TGTGCCAGCAGCCCAGGACTAGCGGGAGATGAGCAGTTCTTC. This sequence encodes CASSPGLAGDEQFF.

The gene calls are TRBV6-1 and TRBJ2-2, with TRBD2 matching 10 bases. This CDR3 has 15 amino acids. Germline CDR1 MNHNS, CDR2 SASEGT. V lost 5 bases, J lost 7 bases, and 7 bases stayed unmatched. The CDR3 nucleotides read TGTGCCAGCAGTCCTCTAGCGGGAGCGAACGGGGAGCTGTTTTTT. Its translation: CASSPLAGANGELFF.

This clone was observed a handful of times. V gene TRBV10-3 combines with J gene TRBJ2-7; D unresolved. The CDR3 is made up of 14 amino acids. The ends were cut back, 3 bases at V and 3 bases at J, with 12 bases in the middle. From germline, CDR1 is ENHRY and CDR2 SYGVKD. DNA of the CDR3: TGTGCCATCAGTGATGGTGGCAGGAACTACGAGCAGTACTTC. Translating it yields CAISDGGRNYEQYF.

This clone was counted only a few times. The V and J genes are TRBV19 and TRBJ1-2; 10 bases align to TRBD1. The V and J ends lost 9 bases and 4 bases, in that order; junction bases with no gene match: 2. CDR1 is LNHDA and CDR2 is SQIVND in the germline V gene (reference sequence). This CDR3 is 12 amino acids long. The CDR3 nucleotides are TGTGCCAGGACAGGGGGCGCCTATGGCTACACCTTC. This translates into CARTGGAYGYTF.